What follows describes a single T cell receptor (beta chain). The target antigen is unknown. The sample belongs to a study of vaccination and CD4 T cells after COVID-19. Overall study: Six men and four women formed the convalescents, two being Hispanic.

Oncomine TCR Beta short-read sequencing was applied to DNA from cultured CD4+ T cells. Genomic DNA from cultured CD4+ T cells was extracted. TCRdb fed the PCR reads into MiXCR, producing one record per CDR3 protein. The data contain over 5,500 distinct CDR3 sequences, about half of them singletons. Described treatment: roughly ten-day PBMC culture with coronavirus spike peptide pools or control peptides (ViraFEST assay). CD4+ T cells of the unexposed donor were collected before the COVID-19 pandemic (2011-2018). V dropped 3 bases and J dropped 7 bases, with 19 bases sitting between them. CDR1 is SSHAT and CDR2 is FNYEAQ in the germline V gene (reference sequence). The CDR3 totals 16 residues.

The source is a human donor in good health. The V call is TRBV7-7, the J call TRBJ2-1, with D perhaps assigned TRBD1 or TRBD2 (5 bases each). The sequencing sample was made of CD4+ T cells from blood, cultured in vitro. CDR3 sequence reads: CASSLQRGDGSNEQFF. DNA for the CDR3: TGTGCCAGCAGCTTGCAAAGGGGAGACGGGTCGAATGAGCAGTTCTTC.